Presented here are 23 T cell receptor beta chains from one specimen sequenced in a study of blood T cell repertoires in COVID-19. Sequencing was performed with immunoSEQ multiplex PCR; in TCRdb, only in-frame clones are kept and a portion is missing. This sample has about 6,800 clones, with about nine tenths found just once. Sample: peripheral blood. The receptors here all came from a human donor in a cohort sampled during active COVID-19.

The gene calls are TRBV10-3 and TRBJ2-2; 11 nucleotides line up with TRBD2. CDR1 ENHRY and CDR2 SYGVKD come from the germline V gene. V gave up 7 bases and J gave up 6 bases; unmatched junction bases: 4. The CDR3 extends over 14 amino acids. CDR3 sequence: CAIKELAGAGELFF. Written as DNA, the CDR3 is TGTGCCATCAAAGAACTAGCGGGAGCCGGGGAGCTGTTTTTT.

The chain uses TRBV6-5 and TRBJ2-5, with a tentative D call TRBD2 (5 bases). This CDR3 has 11 residues. The V end was cut by 7 bases, the J end by 4 bases, with 7 bases between. CDR1 is MNHEY and CDR2 is SVGAGI in the germline V gene. This CDR3 is CASNRGETQYF. DNA of the CDR3: TGTGCCAGCAACCGGGGAGAGACCCAGTACTTC.

V and J are TRBV6-5 and TRBJ2-7; 7 bases align to TRBD1. With V trimmed by 2 bases and J by 6 bases, 7 bases remained unmatched. The V gene's germline CDR1 is MNHEY and CDR2 SVGAGI. This CDR3 is built from 14 residues. CDR3 sequence (DNA): TGTGCCAGCAGTTACGATAGGGGGCTTAGCGAGCAGTACTTC. Its protein product is CASSYDRGLSEQYF.

The CDR3 protein is CASSTSGGTPYNEQFF. The DNA for the CDR3 is TGTGCCAGCAGTACATCAGGGGGAACCCCATACAATGAGCAGTTCTTC. The J gene is TRBJ2-1, the V gene TRBV7-9, with 7 bases lining up with TRBD1. The J segment lost 4 bases and the V segment lost 6 bases, leaving 12 bases of the junction unmatched. This CDR3 comprises 16 residues. Germline V gives CDR1 SEHNR, CDR2 FQNEAQ (reference sequence).

This sequence joins TRBV3-1 (or the pseudogene TRBV3-2) and TRBJ2-5, with 10 bases fitting TRBD2. V lost 4 bases to trimming and J lost 3 bases; unmatched junction nucleotides: 8. CDR3 length: 16 amino acids. Germline CDR1 reads LGHDT; CDR2 reads YNNKEL (reference sequence). CDR3: CASSLSPSGREETQYF. The CDR3, as DNA: TGTGCCAGCAGCCTATCGCCCAGCGGGAGGGAAGAGACCCAGTACTTC.

The chain combines TRBV2 with TRBJ1-4, with D perhaps TRBD1 (6 bases). The germline V gene encodes CDR1 SNHLY and CDR2 FYNNEI. V lost 6 bases and J lost 5, with 13 bases in between. The CDR3 loop spans 14 amino acids. CDR3 sequence (DNA): TGTGCCAGCAGGGACAGCCAGCTGAATGAAAAACTGTTTTTT. Translation: CASRDSQLNEKLFF. The variable domain in full, with the rest retrieved from reference TRBV2 and TRBJ1-4, is EPEVTQTPSHQVTQMGQEVILRCVPISNHLYFYWYRQILGQKVEFLVSFYNNEISEKSEIFDDQFSVERPDGSNFTLKIRSTKLEDSAMYFCASRDSQLNEKLFFGSGTQLSVL.

V usage is TRBV4-2 and J usage is TRBJ2-1, with D maybe TRBD1 (7 bases). Per germline, CDR1 LGHNA and CDR2 YNFKEQ. This CDR3 comprises 15 residues. V was shortened by 0 bases and J by 9 bases, with 15 bases between the two germline ends. The CDR3 spells CASSQDLEGAGEQFF. CDR3 DNA sequence: TGTGCCAGCAGCCAAGATTTGGAGGGGGCGGGTGAGCAGTTCTTC.

This clone was found once. The CDR3 spells CASSLSAGELFF. The CDR3 DNA reads as TGTGCCAGCAGCTTGTCAGCCGGGGAGCTGTTTTTT. The chain links TRBV5-4 to TRBJ2-2; D is unresolved. The V gene's germline CDR1 is SGHNT and CDR2 YYREEE (reference sequence). Trimming removed 1 base from V and 6 bases from J, with 4 bases in between. CDR3 length equals 12 residues. The full variable domain, in which reference TRBV5-4 and TRBJ2-2 provide the parts outside the CDR3, is ETGVTQSPTHLIKTRGQQVTLRCSSQSGHNTVSWYQQALGQGPQFIFQYYREEENGRGNFPPRFSGLQFPNYSSELNVNALELDDSALYLCASSLSAGELFFGEGSRLTVL.

V usage is TRBV5-4 and J usage is TRBJ2-7, with 7 bases aligning to TRBD1. Germline loops: CDR1 SGHNT, CDR2 YYREEE (reference sequence). The length of the CDR3 is 13 residues. J gave up 1 base and V 3 bases, and 1 base lay outside the gene matches. CDR3 protein: CASSWGQSYEQYF. The CDR3 region has the DNA TGTGCCAGCAGCTGGGGACAGTCCTACGAGCAGTACTTC.

This chain joins TRBV5-1 and TRBJ2-4, with D uncertain. V lost 7 bases and J 0 bases, leaving 14 bases between the germline ends. The CDR3 is 15 amino acids. Per the germline V gene, CDR1 is SGHRS and CDR2 is YFSETQ. The CDR3 coding sequence is TGCGCCAGCGAGGAAGGATACTTAGCCAAAAACATTCAGTACTTC. This encodes CASEEGYLAKNIQYF. Complete variable domain (other parts from reference TRBV5-1 and TRBJ2-4): KAGVTQTPRYLIKTRGQQVTLSCSPISGHRSVSWYQQTPGQGLQFLFEYFSETQRNKGNFPGRFSGRQFSNSRSEMNVSTLELGDSALYLCASEEGYLAKNIQYFGAGTRLSVL.

The chain employs TRBV5-1 and TRBJ2-3; D remains unclear. V gave up 4 bases and J gave up 4 bases, with 16 bases separating them. CDR1 SGHRS and CDR2 YFSETQ come from the germline V gene. This CDR3 region has 15 residues. The CDR3: CASSTTTILADTQYF. DNA of the CDR3: TGCGCCAGCAGCACAACAACGATCCTCGCAGATACGCAGTATTTT.

V is TRBV7-2 and J is TRBJ1-4; a weak D match, TRBD1 (6 bases). The CDR3 is 14 amino acids. CDR1 and CDR2 (germline): SGHTA, FQGNSA. Trimming removed 5 bases at V and 3 bases at J, with 10 bases between. The CDR3 loop reads CASSTSGANEKLFF. The CDR3 DNA sequence: TGTGCCAGCAGCACTTCAGGGGCTAATGAAAAACTGTTTTTT.

In its sample, this clone was seen once. J is TRBJ2-7 and V is TRBV7-2, with 7 bases aligning to TRBD2. The CDR3 contains 16 residues. Losses at the gene ends were 5 bases for V and 2 bases for J; bases not matched to a gene: 12. Per the germline V gene, CDR1 is SGHTA and CDR2 is FQGNSA. The CDR3: CASSQLGKSGAYEQYF. The CDR3 DNA follows: TGTGCCAGCAGCCAACTGGGGAAAAGCGGGGCCTACGAGCAGTACTTC.

The chain joins TRBV5-1 to TRBJ2-5; 8 bases agree with TRBD2. This CDR3 is 15 amino acids long. CDR1 SGHRS and CDR2 YFSETQ come from the germline V gene. Trimming took 1 base from V and 4 from J; bases not matched to a gene: 6. The CDR3 spells CASSLSRGGSETQYF. DNA of the CDR3: TGCGCCAGCAGCTTGTCACGGGGGGGATCAGAGACCCAGTACTTC.

This clone was picked up a small number of times. This rearrangement joins TRBV5-1 to TRBJ1-1; 7 bases fit TRBD1. The CDR3 has 16 amino acids. CDR1 SGHRS and CDR2 YFSETQ come from the germline V gene. The J segment lost 0 bases and the V segment lost 3 bases, leaving 8 bases of the junction unmatched. For the CDR3, the DNA is TGCGCCAGCAGCTCGCGACAGGGAGCCATGAACACTGAAGCTTTCTTT. It is translated as CASSSRQGAMNTEAFF.

The chain is built from TRBV6-2 or TRBV6-3 and TRBJ2-3; D gene unclear. Germline-derived CDR1 and CDR2 are MNHEY and SVGEGT. The ends were cut back, 2 bases at V and 2 bases at J, with 5 bases in the middle. This CDR3 is built from 13 residues. The CDR3 DNA reads TGTGCCAGCAGTTACCGGGTCACAGATACGCAGTATTTT. Protein product: CASSYRVTDTQYF.

The rearrangement links TRBV6-4 to TRBJ2-1; D is ambiguous. Trimming left V 4 bases short and J 5 bases short, with 12 bases between. Germline CDR1 and CDR2: MRHNA and SNTAGT. This CDR3 contains 14 residues. The CDR3 sequence: CASSVSSIHNEQFF. The CDR3, as DNA: TGTGCCAGCAGTGTATCTAGTATACACAATGAGCAGTTCTTC.

This sequence joins TRBV28 and TRBJ1-6, with 7 bases fitting TRBD1. The ends lost 5 bases at V and 3 bases at J; junction bases unmatched: 7. The CDR3 is 16 residues long. CDR1 is MDHEN, CDR2 SYDVKM, per germline. Written as DNA, the CDR3 is TGTGCCAGCAGTCGACAGGGTCGCAGCTATAATTCACCCCTCCACTTT. As protein: CASSRQGRSYNSPLHF. Combining the CDR3 with reference TRBV28 and TRBJ1-6 gives the whole variable domain DVKVTQSSRYLVKRTGEKVFLECVQDMDHENMFWYRQDPGLGLRLIYFSYDVKMKEKGDIPEGYSVSREKKERFSLILESASTNQTSMYLCASSRQGRSYNSPLHFGNGTRLTVT.

The rearrangement uses TRBV7-6 and TRBJ2-1, with a tentative D call TRBD2 (6 bases). CDR3 length: 15 amino acids. CDR1 and CDR2 from the germline V gene are SGHVS and FNYEAQ. The V and J ends lost 3 bases and 7 bases respectively, with 16 bases between them. The CDR3 DNA reads TGTGCCAGCAGCTTGGAGGGAGGCCGGGGGAATGAGCAGTTCTTC. Translated, it gives CASSLEGGRGNEQFF.

The chain has TRBV27 and TRBJ2-3; maybe TRBD2 (6 bases). CDR1 is MNHEY, CDR2 SMNVEV, per germline (reference sequence). The length of the CDR3 is 14 residues. Trimming removed 6 bases at V and 4 bases at J, with 14 bases between. The CDR3: CASSPTSHADTQYF. The CDR3 DNA is TGTGCCAGCAGCCCGACTAGTCATGCAGATACGCAGTATTTT.

This clone showed up just a few times. The chain recombines TRBV5-4 with TRBJ2-1; TRBD1 aligns across 8 bases. The germline V gene encodes CDR1 SGHNT and CDR2 YYREEE (reference sequence). J gave up 7 bases and V 0 bases, and 6 bases lay outside the gene matches. CDR3 size: 15 residues. The CDR3 loop is CASSLGQGMLNEQFF. CDR3 in DNA: TGTGCCAGCAGCTTGGGACAGGGGATGTTGAATGAGCAGTTCTTC.

The CDR3: CASSDSPTGTGELFF. For the CDR3, the DNA is TGTGCCAGCAGTGACTCTCCGACGGGAACCGGGGAGCTGTTTTTT. This chain connects TRBV6-4 to TRBJ2-2; a possible D gene is TRBD2 (5 bases). Between the trimmed V and J ends, which lost 0 bases and 5 bases, there was a span of 10 bases. Germline V gene sequence: CDR1 MRHNA, CDR2 SNTAGT. This CDR3 is built from 15 residues.

CDR3 nucleotide sequence: TGCAGCGCCACGACAGTCGAGCAGTTCTTC. Translated: CSATTVEQFF. The V and J genes are TRBV29-1 and TRBJ2-1; tentative D call: TRBD1 (5 bases). Germline CDR1 and CDR2: SQVTM and ANQGSEA. V dropped 7 bases and J dropped 10 bases, with 11 bases sitting between them. CDR3 length equals 10 residues.